This T cell receptor beta chain was identified in a study of blood T cell repertoires in COVID-19. Across the whole study: PBMCs, B-cell-depleted T cells, or T cells provided the cDNA or gDNA that made up the material.

Recruits, aged roughly 18 to 90 years, lived in 24 US areas. The V gene's germline CDR1 is GTSNPN and CDR2 SVGIG (reference sequence). This CDR3 is 14 amino acids long. Per the original data handling: Counts of nucleated cells, estimated from reference gene primer amplification, were obtained. TCRdb's copy holds only in-frame clones and misses some; the assay was immunoSEQ multiplex PCR. V and J calls and clone size are copied from that table; D and trimming were computed from the DNA. The sample has 110,000 to 150,000 clones; approximately 90% are singletons. The sequencing input was PBMCs or T cells enriched from blood (not recorded which). This sequence joins TRBV30 and TRBJ1-1; 7 bases map to TRBD1. The origin of this receptor is a man aged 45-65 years who had recovered from COVID-19. The CDR3: CAHRKKTGVTEAFF. DNA of the CDR3: TGTGCACACCGAAAAAAAACAGGGGTGACTGAAGCTTTCTTT.